The entry that follows covers one TCR beta chain sequence. Sequencing used immunoSEQ multiplex PCR; TCRdb keeps in-frame clones, though not all of them. The sample holds just under 90,000 clones, 88% seen once. This sample is part of a study of T cell responses to AZD1222 COVID-19 vaccine. This sample comprised peripheral blood, obtained on day 0 of AZD1222 vaccination. This receptor was obtained from an adult in good health.

CDR3 DNA sequence: TGTGCCAGCAGCTTGGGGCAGGGAGGTGGGAGAGGAGAGACCCAGTACTTC. Protein: CASSLGQGGGRGETQYF. The chain joins TRBV5-4 to TRBJ2-5; D may be TRBD2 (6 bases). The CDR3 is made up of 17 amino acids. The germline V and J ends were trimmed by 0 bases and 4 bases, with 19 bases remaining between them. Germline assignment: CDR1 SGHNT and CDR2 YYREEE (reference sequence). Together with reference TRBV5-4 and TRBJ2-5, the CDR3 gives the full variable domain: ETGVTQSPTHLIKTRGQQVTLRCSSQSGHNTVSWYQQALGQGPQFIFQYYREEENGRGNFPPRFSGLQFPNYSSELNVNALELDDSALYLCASSLGQGGGRGETQYFGPGTRLLVL.